This TCR beta chain was sequenced during a study of T cells after yellow fever vaccination. Study information: Fractions of low cell number were prepared using SMART-Seq v4 Ultra Low Input.

The length of the CDR3 is 13 residues. V shed 6 bases and J 2 bases; nucleotides not matched to a gene: 2. CDR1 is DFQATT and CDR2 is SNEGSKA in the germline V gene (reference sequence). Study results and caveats: The bulk population could contribute abundant contaminating clonotypes to FACS-sorted repertoires. Detected again after the booster were most primary-vaccination clones, at about 96% CD4 and 88% CD8.

TCRdb re-derived calls from the 5' RACE reads in MiXCR, one entry per CDR3 protein. The sample has fewer than 1,500 distinct CDR3 sequences; around 61% are singletons. Sample: PBMCs, either bulk or a sorted T-cell subset (CD4+, CD8+, memory, or dextramer-sorted; not recorded which), taken on the day of the yellow fever booster vaccination. The sequence was obtained from a man aged 18 to 29 who received the YFV17D yellow fever vaccine. The V gene is TRBV20-1, the J gene TRBJ1-3, with 9 bases identical to TRBD1. The CDR3 DNA is TGCAGTGCGAGGACAGGGGCTGGAAACACCATATATTTT. Translation gives CSARTGAGNTIYF.